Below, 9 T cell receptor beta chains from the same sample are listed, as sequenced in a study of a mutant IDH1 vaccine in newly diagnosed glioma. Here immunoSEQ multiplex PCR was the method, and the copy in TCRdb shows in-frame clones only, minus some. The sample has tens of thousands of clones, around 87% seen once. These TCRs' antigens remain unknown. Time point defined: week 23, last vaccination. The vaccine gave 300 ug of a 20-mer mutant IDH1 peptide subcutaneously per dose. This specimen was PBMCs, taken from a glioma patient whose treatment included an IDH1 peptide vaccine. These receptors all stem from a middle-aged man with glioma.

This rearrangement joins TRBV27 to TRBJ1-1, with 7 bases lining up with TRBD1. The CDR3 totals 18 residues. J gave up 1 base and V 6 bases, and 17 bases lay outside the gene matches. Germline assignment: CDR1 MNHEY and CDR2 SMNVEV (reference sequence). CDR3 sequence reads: CASSETGYGVGENTEAFF. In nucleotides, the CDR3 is TGTGCCAGCAGCGAGACAGGGTATGGGGTAGGGGAGAACACTGAAGCTTTCTTT.

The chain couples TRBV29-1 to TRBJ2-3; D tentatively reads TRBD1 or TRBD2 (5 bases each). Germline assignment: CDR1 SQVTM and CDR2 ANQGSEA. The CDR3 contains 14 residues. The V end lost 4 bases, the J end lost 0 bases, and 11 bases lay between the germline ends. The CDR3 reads CSVGQGESTDTQYF. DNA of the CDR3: TGCAGCGTTGGGCAGGGAGAAAGCACAGATACGCAGTATTTT.

CDR3 DNA sequence: TGTGCCAGTAGTAGTGGTAAACGGGGGCTTCATAATGAAAAACTGTTTTTT. Translation gives CASSSGKRGLHNEKLFF. The rearrangement joins TRBV19 to TRBJ1-4, with D tentatively TRBD1 (6 bases). The CDR3 runs to 17 residues. Trimming took 4 bases from V and 4 from J, leaving 19 bases between them. Per germline, CDR1 LNHDA and CDR2 SQIVND (reference sequence).

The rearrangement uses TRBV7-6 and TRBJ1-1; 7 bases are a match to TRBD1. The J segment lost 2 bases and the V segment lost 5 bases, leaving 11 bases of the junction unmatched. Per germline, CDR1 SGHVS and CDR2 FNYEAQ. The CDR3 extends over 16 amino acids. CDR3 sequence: CASSPGPGQKNTEAFF. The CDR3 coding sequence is TGTGCCAGCAGCCCGGGCCCGGGACAGAAAAACACTGAAGCTTTCTTT.

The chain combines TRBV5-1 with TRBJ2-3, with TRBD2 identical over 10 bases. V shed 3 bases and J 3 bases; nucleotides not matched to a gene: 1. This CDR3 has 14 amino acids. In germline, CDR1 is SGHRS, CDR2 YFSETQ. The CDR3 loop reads CASSSLAGTDTQYF. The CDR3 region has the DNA TGCGCCAGCAGCTCACTAGCGGGAACAGATACGCAGTATTTT.

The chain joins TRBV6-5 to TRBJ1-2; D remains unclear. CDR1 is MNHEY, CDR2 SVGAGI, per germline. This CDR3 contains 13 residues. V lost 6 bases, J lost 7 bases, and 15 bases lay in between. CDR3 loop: CASREGNYAGYTF. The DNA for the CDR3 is TGTGCCAGCAGAGAAGGGAACTATGCTGGCTACACCTTC.

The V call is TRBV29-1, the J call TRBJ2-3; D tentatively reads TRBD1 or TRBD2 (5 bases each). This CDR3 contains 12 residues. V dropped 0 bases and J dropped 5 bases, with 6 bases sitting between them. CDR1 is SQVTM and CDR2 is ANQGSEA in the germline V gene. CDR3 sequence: CSVEEGVDTQYF. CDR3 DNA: TGCAGCGTTGAAGAGGGGGTAGATACGCAGTATTTT.

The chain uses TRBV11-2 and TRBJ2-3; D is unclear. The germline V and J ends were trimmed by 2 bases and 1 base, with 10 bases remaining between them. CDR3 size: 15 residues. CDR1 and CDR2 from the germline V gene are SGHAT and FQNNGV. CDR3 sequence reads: CASSLRLPGTDTQYF. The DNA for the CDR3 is TGTGCCAGCAGCTTAAGGCTCCCTGGCACAGATACGCAGTATTTT.

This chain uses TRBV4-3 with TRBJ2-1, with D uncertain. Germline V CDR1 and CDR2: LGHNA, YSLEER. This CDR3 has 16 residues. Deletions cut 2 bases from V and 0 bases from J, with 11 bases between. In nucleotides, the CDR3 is TGCGCCAGCAGCCAAAGGACCTGGAGCTCCTACAATGAGCAGTTCTTC. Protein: CASSQRTWSSYNEQFF.